These T cell receptor beta chains were read from a single sample in a study of OX40 agonist ivuxolimab in advanced cancers. The assay was immunoSEQ multiplex PCR, and TCRdb's table has in-frame clones only and misses some. The table records tens of thousands of clones, about 90% of them present only once. Sequencing used CD4+ or CD8+ T cells sorted from blood, obtained in a trial of the OX40 agonist ivuxolimab. Every receptor here comes from an adult with an advanced solid tumor such as melanoma, head and neck, liver or kidney cancer. Both conserved end residues are part of each CDR3. Fields, in order: V gene, clone size, D gene, J gene, CDR3 protein, CDR3 DNA. D genes are given only for firm matches. Clone size appears in some rows only: once, few, many, or a class for an expanded clone.

V: TRBV4-3; size: few; D: TRBD1; J: TRBJ1-5; CDR3: CASSHSWDSYQPQHF; DNA: TGCGCCAGCAGCCACTCTTGGGACAGCTATCAGCCCCAGCATTTT
V: TRBV4-3; size: -; D: TRBD2; J: TRBJ2-1; CDR3: CASSPYSGTGNEQFF; DNA: TGCGCCAGCAGCCCCTATAGCGGGACCGGCAATGAGCAGTTCTTC
V: TRBV27; size: -; D: -; J: TRBJ1-5; CDR3: CASSSGGPNNQPQHF; DNA: TGTGCCAGCAGTTCCGGGGGACCCAACAATCAGCCCCAGCATTTT
V: TRBV6-6; size: -; D: -; J: TRBJ2-7; CDR3: CASSYSEGLEQYF; DNA: TGTGCCAGCAGTTACTCAGAGGGACTTGAGCAGTACTTC
V: TRBV5-1; size: once; D: TRBD2; J: TRBJ2-7; CDR3: CASSLVASGTSAYEQYF; DNA: TGCGCCAGCAGCTTGGTAGCCTCCGGGACTAGCGCTTACGAGCAGTACTTC
V: TRBV25-1; size: -; D: -; J: TRBJ2-3; CDR3: CASSEGVEGRYF; DNA: TGTGCCAGCAGTGAAGGGGTCGAAGGGAGATATTTT
V: TRBV7-8; size: -; D: TRBD1; J: TRBJ1-5; CDR3: CASSQGGYSNQPQHF; DNA: TGTGCCAGCAGCCAAGGGGGCTATAGCAATCAGCCCCAGCATTTT
V: TRBV9; size: -; D: -; J: TRBJ1-4; CDR3: CASSVGQGNEKLFF; DNA: TGTGCCAGCAGCGTCGGGCAGGGGAATGAAAAACTGTTTTTT
V: TRBV9; size: -; D: -; J: TRBJ2-2; CDR3: CASRREREGPGELFF; DNA: TGTGCCAGCAGGCGCGAGCGTGAAGGACCCGGGGAGCTGTTTTTT
V: TRBV5-1; size: -; D: -; J: TRBJ2-7; CDR3: CASSLAAGYEQYF; DNA: TGCGCCAGCAGCTTGGCCGCGGGTTACGAGCAGTACTTC
V: TRBV7-3; size: once; D: -; J: TRBJ2-2; CDR3: CASSYDTGELFF; DNA: TGTGCCAGCAGCTATGACACCGGGGAGCTGTTTTTT
V: TRBV30; size: -; D: TRBD1; J: TRBJ1-6; CDR3: CAWSVRDRGLLWSPLHF; DNA: TGTGCCTGGAGTGTACGAGACAGGGGGCTCCTTTGGTCACCCCTCCACTTT
V: TRBV30; size: -; D: -; J: TRBJ1-2; CDR3: CAWSVQSNYGYTF; DNA: TGTGCCTGGAGTGTACAGAGCAACTATGGCTACACCTTC
V: TRBV6-6; size: -; D: -; J: TRBJ2-1; CDR3: CASGLVYNEQFF; DNA: TGTGCCAGCGGGCTAGTTTACAATGAGCAGTTCTTC
V: TRBV6-5; size: -; D: -; J: TRBJ2-7; CDR3: CASSSHGNYEQYF; DNA: TGTGCCAGCAGTTCCCATGGGAACTACGAGCAGTACTTC
V: TRBV7-3; size: -; D: -; J: TRBJ1-2; CDR3: CASSLGAGFGYTF; DNA: TGTGCCAGCAGCTTAGGGGCAGGGTTTGGCTACACCTTC
V: TRBV27; size: -; D: -; J: TRBJ2-3; CDR3: CASSFVTGVDTQYF; DNA: TGTGCCAGCAGTTTCGTGACAGGTGTAGATACGCAGTATTTT
V: TRBV19; size: -; D: TRBD2; J: TRBJ2-4; CDR3: CASSISGLAGEVVGKNIQYF; DNA: TGTGCCAGTAGTATTTCCGGACTAGCGGGAGAGGTGGTTGGCAAAAACATTCAGTACTTC
V: TRBV13; size: -; D: TRBD2; J: TRBJ2-3; CDR3: CASSSLGLATDTQYF; DNA: TGTGCCAGCAGCTCCCTTGGACTAGCCACAGATACGCAGTATTTT
V: TRBV19; size: few; D: -; J: TRBJ2-7; CDR3: CASSFGYEQYF; DNA: TGTGCCAGTAGTTTCGGCTACGAGCAGTACTTC
V: TRBV9; size: -; D: -; J: TRBJ2-7; CDR3: CASSVPYEQYF; DNA: TGTGCCAGCAGCGTCCCTTACGAGCAGTACTTC
V: TRBV4-3; size: -; D: -; J: TRBJ2-7; CDR3: CASSQDYSPAYEQYF; DNA: TGCGCCAGCAGCCAAGATTACAGCCCTGCCTACGAGCAGTACTTC
V: TRBV28; size: -; D: -; J: TRBJ1-3; CDR3: CASSFGGGNTIYF; DNA: TGTGCCAGCAGTTTTGGGGGGGGAAACACCATATATTTT
V: TRBV19; size: -; D: -; J: TRBJ1-1; CDR3: CASIKGPYLNTEAFF; DNA: TGTGCCAGTATCAAAGGCCCTTATTTGAACACTGAAGCTTTCTTT
V: TRBV2; size: -; D: TRBD2; J: TRBJ2-5; CDR3: CASSLLAGTEETQYF; DNA: TGTGCCAGCAGTCTCCTAGCGGGAACGGAAGAGACCCAGTACTTC
V: TRBV12-5; size: once; D: TRBD2; J: TRBJ2-3; CDR3: CAGGLAGADTQYF; DNA: TGTGCTGGAGGACTAGCGGGAGCAGATACGCAGTATTTT
V: TRBV7-7; size: -; D: -; J: TRBJ2-3; CDR3: CASSLEGGTDTQYF; DNA: TGTGCTAGCAGCTTAGAGGGGGGCACAGATACGCAGTATTTT
V: TRBV6-5; size: -; D: TRBD1; J: TRBJ1-4; CDR3: CASSYGTGVGKLFF; DNA: TGTGCCAGCAGTTACGGGACAGGGGTTGGAAAACTGTTTTTT
V: TRBV4-3; size: -; D: -; J: TRBJ2-7; CDR3: CASSPGLAIYEQYF; DNA: TGCGCCAGCAGCCCGGGACTGGCCATCTACGAGCAGTACTTC
V: TRBV30; size: -; D: TRBD1; J: TRBJ1-1; CDR3: CAWDYRGRDTEAFF; DNA: TGTGCCTGGGATTACAGGGGAAGGGACACTGAAGCTTTCTTT
V: TRBV4-3; size: few; D: TRBD1; J: TRBJ1-2; CDR3: CASSRGVGTGHYGYTF; DNA: TGCGCCAGCAGCCGTGGTGTCGGGACAGGGCACTATGGCTACACCTTC